This T cell receptor beta chain is drawn from a study of breast tumors, draining lymph nodes, adjacent tissues. TCRdb analysed the multiplex PCR reads with MiXCR anew, one entry per CDR3 protein. The profile shows approximately 13,000 distinct CDR3 sequences, 40% to 55% of them singletons. The specimen was tumor-adjacent breast tissue. The origin of this receptor is a female donor with breast cancer. Some clones in this sample may be carry-over from other donors' samples.

Here the CDR3 reads CASSLWPGGWYEQYF. As DNA, the CDR3 is TGTGCCAGCAGCTTATGGCCAGGGGGTTGGTACGAGCAGTACTTC. This sequence joins TRBV7-6 and TRBJ2-7, with 7 bases lining up with TRBD1. The CDR3 is made up of 15 amino acids. Unmatched junction bases numbered 8, after V lost 2 bases and J lost 4 bases. Germline values: CDR1 SGHVS, CDR2 FNYEAQ.